The clone carrying this T cell receptor beta chain was observed at least ten times. Antigen unknown. cDNA molecules, individually, were tagged with unique molecular identifiers. One entry per CDR3 protein results from TCRdb running MiXCR on the 5' RACE reads. The table records over 55,000 distinct CDR3 sequences, 9.5% to 15% of them present only once. The CDR3 sequence is 16 residues long. Per the germline V gene, CDR1 is SGHTA and CDR2 is FQGTGA. J was trimmed by 0 bases and V by 5 bases; bases with no gene match: 3. The data are from a study of early T cells in non-severe SARS-CoV-2 infection. The wider study: Unpaired chains resulted from sequencing bulk RNA of unsorted whole blood. Findings and limits, study-wide: There was a bias toward anti-spike CD8 responses in VDJdb matching, which missed private and CD4 specificities.

The receptor was isolated from an adult who was a healthcare worker with PCR-confirmed SARS-CoV-2 infection or an uninfected control (not recorded which). V and J are TRBV7-3 and TRBJ2-3; 12 positions agree with TRBD2. Material: whole blood, obtained at baseline. CDR3 amino acids: CASSRGLAGSTDTQYF. The CDR3 DNA follows: TGTGCCAGCAGCCGCGGACTAGCGGGGAGCACAGATACGCAGTATTTT.